One and the same sample provided the 32 T cell receptor beta chains below, sequenced in a study of beta chain features in type 1 diabetes. General study points: A moderate, significant TCRB CDR3 shortening appeared in type 1 diabetes across four CD4+ subsets.

Reverse transcription of all isolated RNA meant that expressed TCRB transcripts were sequenced. Sequencing used immunoSEQ multiplex PCR; TCRdb keeps in-frame clones, though not all of them. The data contain 640,000 or so clones, around an eighth of them singletons. Their specific antigens are unknown. The sequenced sample consisted of naive CD4+ T cells from blood. These receptors all stem from a man between 18 and 35 years old with type 1 diabetes.

This clone came up a few times. The gene calls are TRBV10-3 and TRBJ2-6; D gene ambiguous. V lost 2 bases to trimming and J lost 3 bases, with 8 bases between them. CDR1 and CDR2 from the germline V gene are ENHRY and SYGVKD. The CDR3 extends over 15 amino acids. The CDR3, as DNA: TGTGCCATCAGTGAGGCCTCGGGTGGGGCCAACGTCCTGACTTTC. This codes for CAISEASGGANVLTF.

This clone was counted only a few times. The rearrangement uses TRBV7-9 and TRBJ1-2; 7 bases are a match to TRBD1. V was pared by 5 bases and J by 7 bases, with 7 bases of the junction left unmatched. Germline CDR1 and CDR2: SEHNR and FQNEAQ (reference sequence). The CDR3 consists of 13 residues. Here the CDR3 reads CASSPADRAGYTF. CDR3 nucleotides: TGTGCCAGCAGCCCGGCTGACAGGGCTGGCTACACCTTC.

A few counts support this clone. The gene calls are TRBV10-1 and TRBJ2-1; D not certain. This CDR3 contains 11 residues. V was pared by 5 bases and J by 7 bases, with 6 bases between. The germline V gene encodes CDR1 WNHNN and CDR2 SYGVQD (reference sequence). The CDR3 nucleotides are TGCGCCAGCAGTTCTTTGAATGAGCAGTTCTTC. Translation: CASSSLNEQFF.

This sequence joins TRBV29-1 and TRBJ2-7; 12 nucleotides match TRBD1. The V gene end was trimmed by 4 bases and the J gene end by 7 bases; junction bases not matched to a gene: 8. Germline V gene lookup returns CDR1 SQVTM and CDR2 ANQGSEA. The CDR3 runs to 14 residues. The CDR3 reads CSVAPGQGAREQYF. The CDR3 nucleotides are TGCAGCGTTGCTCCGGGACAGGGGGCGAGGGAGCAGTACTTC.

The chain has TRBV7-8 and TRBJ1-2; the D is unclear. Trimming removed 2 bases from V and 5 bases from J, with 9 bases in between. Germline V CDR1 and CDR2: SGHVS, FQNEAQ. The CDR3 consists of 13 residues. The CDR3 sequence is CASSLTEFYGYTF. The CDR3 DNA follows: TGTGCCAGCAGCTTAACAGAATTTTATGGCTACACCTTC.

This clone was seen a handful of times. V usage is TRBV25-1 and J usage is TRBJ2-2; D is perhaps TRBD1 (6 bases). The CDR3 has 18 amino acids. V was shortened by 1 base and J by 2 bases, with 17 bases between the two germline ends. Germline loops: CDR1 MGHDK, CDR2 SYGVNS. The CDR3, as DNA: TGTGCCAGCAGTGAATCACAGGGCTTCCGACTAAACACCGGGGAGCTGTTTTTT. Amino acid sequence: CASSESQGFRLNTGELFF.

This clone has more than one count but fewer than ten. This sequence joins TRBV18 and TRBJ1-2; the match to TRBD1 covers 8 bases. The V segment lost 2 bases and the J segment 1 base; nucleotides outside the gene matches: 3. The CDR3 has 15 residues. CDR1 and CDR2 from the germline V gene are KGHSH and LQKENI. The CDR3 here is CASSPGTGLNYGYTF. CDR3 DNA: TGTGCCAGCTCACCAGGGACAGGACTTAACTATGGCTACACCTTC.

This clone was seen a handful of times. The V call is TRBV19, the J call TRBJ2-2; possible D gene TRBD2, 6 bases. Germline V gives CDR1 LNHDA, CDR2 SQIVND (reference sequence). There are 14 residues in the CDR3. The V end lost 4 bases, the J end lost 4 bases, and 10 bases lay between the germline ends. CDR3 protein: CASSRRGGTGELFF. In DNA form, the CDR3 reads TGTGCCAGTAGTAGGAGGGGAGGCACCGGGGAGCTGTTTTTT.

The rearrangement joins TRBV13 to TRBJ2-1, with 8 bases lining up with TRBD2. J lost 1 base, V lost 0 bases, and 5 bases had no gene match. This CDR3 contains 17 residues. Germline-derived CDR1 and CDR2 are PRHDT and FYEKMQ (reference sequence). In DNA, the CDR3 is TGTGCCAGCAGCTTAGGCCTAGGCGGGGGGTCCTACAATGAGCAGTTCTTC. This sequence encodes CASSLGLGGGSYNEQFF.

The chain links TRBV2 to TRBJ1-5; 7 bases align to TRBD1. The V gene end was trimmed by 6 bases and the J gene end by 2 bases; junction bases not matched to a gene: 13. CDR1 and CDR2 (germline): SNHLY, FYNNEI. The CDR3 runs to 17 residues. CDR3 bases: TGTGCCAGCAGCGACGACAGGGTAGGCGTGGGCAATCAGCCCCAGCATTTT. It specifies CASSDDRVGVGNQPQHF.

This clone was recorded a few times. J is TRBJ1-2 and V is TRBV5-6; D uncertain. The V gene lost 7 bases and the J gene lost 1 base, with 11 bases spanning the gap. The CDR3 has 13 amino acids. Per germline, CDR1 SGHDT and CDR2 YYEEEE. This CDR3 reads CASRREGNYGYTF. The CDR3 bases are TGTGCCAGCCGCCGGGAGGGTAACTATGGCTACACCTTC.

The chain links TRBV12-5 to TRBJ2-4; D is unclear. Trimming stripped 0 bases from V and 1 base from J, with 13 bases between. The germline V gene has CDR1 LGHNT and CDR2 FRNRAP. This CDR3 is built from 17 residues. The CDR3 is CASGLVPWGTAKNIQYF. The CDR3 region has the DNA TGTGCTAGTGGTTTGGTACCGTGGGGTACGGCCAAAAACATTCAGTACTTC.

This clone was recorded a few times. The V gene is TRBV30, the J gene TRBJ2-1; D not certain. Germline lookup yields CDR1 GTSNPN and CDR2 SVGIG (reference sequence). Trimming left V 2 bases short and J 5 bases short, with 19 bases between. The CDR3 contains 16 residues. Written as DNA, the CDR3 is TGTGCCTGGAGTTCCACCTACCCCCCTTCGAACAATGAGCAGTTCTTC. Translated: CAWSSTYPPSNNEQFF.

This clone was observed a few times. J is TRBJ2-6 and V is TRBV21-1. TRBV21-1 is a listed pseudogene. The CDR3 extends over 16 amino acids. This chain's CDR3 is CASSTRWVTGANVLTF. The CDR3, as DNA: TGTGCCAGCAGCACCCGATGGGTAACTGGGGCCAACGTCCTGACTTTC.

The sample holds a few counts of this clone. The chain is built from TRBV10-1 and TRBJ1-5; 10 bases align to TRBD1. V shed 3 bases and J 5 bases; nucleotides not matched to a gene: 1. CDR3 size: 14 residues. Germline lookup yields CDR1 WNHNN and CDR2 SYGVQD (reference sequence). The CDR3 reads CASSDGQGDQPQHF. For the CDR3, the DNA is TGCGCCAGCAGTGACGGACAGGGGGATCAGCCCCAGCATTTT.

V usage is TRBV30 and J usage is TRBJ2-3; 7 bases fit TRBD2. The CDR3 extends over 15 amino acids. Germline V gives CDR1 GTSNPN, CDR2 SVGIG (reference sequence). After removal of 3 bases from V and 1 base from J, the junction contained 7 bases not matched to a gene. The chain's CDR3 is CAWRGSRGGTDTQYF. The CDR3, as DNA: TGTGCCTGGAGGGGGAGCCGGGGGGGCACAGATACGCAGTATTTT.

This clone was picked up a small number of times. The same CDR3 can be traced to other DNA sequences in this sample. The gene calls are TRBV10-3 and TRBJ2-6, with D unresolved. Germline values: CDR1 ENHRY, CDR2 SYGVKD. The CDR3 totals 14 residues. Trimming left V 2 bases short and J 0 bases short, with 2 bases between. As DNA, the CDR3 is TGTGCCATCAGTGAGAGCTCTGGGGCCAACGTCCTGACTTTC. It specifies CAISESSGANVLTF.

The J gene is TRBJ2-1, the V gene TRBV5-4; D gene unclear. Germline V gene lookup returns CDR1 SGHNT and CDR2 YYREEE (reference sequence). This CDR3 has 12 residues. V was trimmed by 0 bases and J by 7 bases, leaving 5 bases between them. Here the CDR3 DNA reads TGTGCCAGCAGCTTGGCCGGGAATGAGCAGTTCTTC. It yields the protein CASSLAGNEQFF.

A few counts support this clone. This chain connects TRBV28 to TRBJ2-2, with D uncertain. The ends were cut back, 8 bases at V and 3 bases at J, with 13 bases in the middle. The germline V gene encodes CDR1 MDHEN and CDR2 SYDVKM. CDR3 length equals 14 residues. CDR3 coding DNA: TGTGCCAGCTTGGGATATCGCGACACCGGGGAGCTGTTTTTT. Translated: CASLGYRDTGELFF.

The V call is TRBV9, the J call TRBJ1-1; possible D gene TRBD1, 6 bases. CDR1 SGDLS and CDR2 YYNGEE come from the germline V gene. This CDR3 has 14 residues. The V end was cut by 2 bases, the J end by 0 bases, with 8 bases between. CDR3: CASSVDRLNTEAFF. The CDR3 bases are TGTGCCAGCAGCGTCGACAGGTTGAACACTGAAGCTTTCTTT. Full variable domain (outside the CDR3, taken from reference TRBV9 and TRBJ1-1): DSGVTQTPKHLITATGQRVTLRCSPRSGDLSVYWYQQSLDQGLQFLIQYYNGEERAKGNILERFSAQQFPDLHSELNLSSLELGDSALYFCASSVDRLNTEAFFGQGTRLTVV.

The sample holds a few counts of this clone. The chain couples TRBV4-1 to TRBJ2-1; D remains ambiguous. This CDR3 is built from 16 residues. CDR1 and CDR2 from the germline V gene are MGHRA and YSYEKL. The V and J ends lost 1 base and 1 base respectively, with 11 bases between them. The CDR3 region has the DNA TGCGCCAGCAGCCAAGCAGGCCTGAGGTCCTACAATGAGCAGTTCTTC. This codes for CASSQAGLRSYNEQFF.

This chain uses TRBV30 with TRBJ1-1, with D perhaps TRBD1 (6 bases). Trimming removed 4 bases from V and 3 bases from J, with 15 bases in between. Germline V CDR1 and CDR2: GTSNPN, SVGIG (reference sequence). The CDR3 contains 14 residues. As DNA, the CDR3 is TGTGCCTGGACCCCCTGGGGGCCAGACACTGAAGCTTTCTTT. Its translation: CAWTPWGPDTEAFF. The entire variable domain, with the rest obtained from reference TRBV30 and TRBJ1-1, is as follows: SQTIHQWPATLVQPVGSPLSLECTVEGTSNPNLYWYRQAAGRGLQLLFYSVGIGQISSEVPQNLSASRPQDRQFILSSKKLLLSDSGFYLCAWTPWGPDTEAFFGQGTRLTVV.

The chain joins TRBV14 to TRBJ1-1; D gene unclear. Between the trimmed V and J ends, which lost 4 bases and 3 bases, there was a span of 15 bases. Germline-derived CDR1 and CDR2 are SGHDN and FVKESK. CDR3 length equals 15 residues. CDR3 amino acids: CASSPRTLWDTEAFF. The CDR3 DNA sequence: TGTGCCAGCAGCCCAAGGACCCTATGGGACACTGAAGCTTTCTTT.

The rearrangement joins TRBV30 to TRBJ2-7; 7 bases fit TRBD1. There are 13 residues in the CDR3. Germline V gene lookup returns CDR1 GTSNPN and CDR2 SVGIG (reference sequence). Trimming cost V 4 bases and J 5 bases; bases outside gene matches: 8. CDR3 region: CAWKRQGGNEQYF. The CDR3 coding sequence is TGTGCCTGGAAGAGACAGGGTGGGAACGAGCAGTACTTC.

There are a few counts of this clone. The V call is TRBV7-3, the J call TRBJ2-7, with D uncertain. The V and J ends lost 3 bases and 0 bases respectively, with 9 bases between them. The CDR3 has 14 residues. Germline lookup yields CDR1 SGHTA and CDR2 FQGTGA. The CDR3 bases are TGTGCCAGCAGCTTCACCAGTATCTCCTACGAGCAGTACTTC. Translating gives CASSFTSISYEQYF.

The chain uses TRBV19 and TRBJ2-1; 9 positions match TRBD2. There are 14 residues in the CDR3. CDR1 and CDR2 from the germline V gene are LNHDA and SQIVND (reference sequence). V lost 7 bases to trimming and J lost 5 bases; unmatched junction nucleotides: 6. The CDR3 nucleotides are TGTGCCAGTACCCGGACTAGCGTCCACAATGAGCAGTTCTTC. It yields the protein CASTRTSVHNEQFF.

The V gene is TRBV5-1, the J gene TRBJ1-5; D remains unclear. CDR3 length equals 15 residues. Germline CDR1 and CDR2: SGHRS and YFSETQ. With 0 bases removed from V and 2 bases from J, the gap between germline ends came to 9 bases. This CDR3 reads CASSLAGNGNQPQHF. CDR3 sequence (DNA): TGCGCCAGCAGCTTGGCTGGGAATGGCAATCAGCCCCAGCATTTT.

V is TRBV7-6 and J is TRBJ2-2; the D is unclear. The CDR3 runs to 17 residues. In germline, CDR1 is SGHVS, CDR2 FNYEAQ. V gave up 0 bases and J gave up 4 bases, with 15 bases separating them. Here the CDR3 DNA reads TGTGCCAGCAGCTTAGCGGTTACTTCCTCCTCCACCGGGGAGCTGTTTTTT. Its protein is CASSLAVTSSSTGELFF.

This clone was counted between two and nine times. CDR3 sequence (DNA): TGTGCCAGCAGACCCGGCACCGCTTACGAGCAGTACTTC. Protein sequence: CASRPGTAYEQYF. The V gene is TRBV6-5, the J gene TRBJ2-7; D unresolved. CDR1 is MNHEY, CDR2 SVGAGI, per germline. V lost 6 bases and J 4 bases, leaving 13 bases between the germline ends. The CDR3 is 13 residues long.

Points on this clone: The same CDR3 can be traced to other DNA sequences in this sample. The chain has TRBV18 and TRBJ2-7, with a possible D match to TRBD1 (6 bases). Trimming stripped 2 bases from V and 4 bases from J, with 12 bases between. There are 14 residues in the CDR3. The germline gives CDR1 KGHSH, CDR2 LQKENI. The chain's CDR3 is CASSPGQGSYEQYF. The CDR3 nucleotides read TGTGCCAGCTCACCAGGGCAGGGGAGTTACGAGCAGTACTTC.

The chain combines TRBV28 with TRBJ2-5; 8 positions match TRBD1. The CDR3 spans 15 residues. Germline CDR1 is MDHEN and CDR2 is SYDVKM. The junction had 13 bases not matched to a gene; V was cut back by 10 bases and J by 3 bases. The CDR3 DNA sequence: TGTGCCACCCTAGGGCCTCGGACAGGGAAAGAGACCCAGTACTTC. Protein product: CATLGPRTGKETQYF.

In its sample, this clone was seen a few times. This chain uses TRBV30 with TRBJ2-6; 13 bases fit TRBD2. The germline CDR1 and CDR2 sequences are GTSNPN and SVGIG (reference sequence). Trimming took 7 bases from V and 4 from J; bases not matched to a gene: 19. This CDR3 comprises 20 residues. The CDR3 DNA reads as TGTGCCTATATCGGACTAGCGGGGGCCCTGGGGGCTTTGGGGGCCAACGTCCTGACTTTC. This translates into CAYIGLAGALGALGANVLTF.